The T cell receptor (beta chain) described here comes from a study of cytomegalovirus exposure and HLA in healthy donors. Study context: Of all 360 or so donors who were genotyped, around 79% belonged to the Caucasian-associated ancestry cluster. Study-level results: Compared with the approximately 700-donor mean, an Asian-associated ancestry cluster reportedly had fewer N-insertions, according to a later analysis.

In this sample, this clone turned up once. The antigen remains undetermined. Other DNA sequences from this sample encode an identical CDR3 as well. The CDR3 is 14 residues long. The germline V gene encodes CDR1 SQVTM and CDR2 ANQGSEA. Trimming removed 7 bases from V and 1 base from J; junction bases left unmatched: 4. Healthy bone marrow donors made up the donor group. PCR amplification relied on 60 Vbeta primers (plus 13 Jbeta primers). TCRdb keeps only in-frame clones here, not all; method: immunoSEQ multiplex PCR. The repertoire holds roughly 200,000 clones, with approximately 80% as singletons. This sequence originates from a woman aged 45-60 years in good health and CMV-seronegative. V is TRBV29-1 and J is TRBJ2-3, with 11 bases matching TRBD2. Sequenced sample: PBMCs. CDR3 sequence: CSASSGRGTDTQYF. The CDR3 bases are TGCAGCGCCAGTAGCGGGAGGGGCACAGATACGCAGTATTTT.